This T cell receptor beta chain originates from a study of tumour-infiltrating T cells in Burkitt lymphoma. The CDR3 has 13 residues. The germline CDR1 and CDR2 sequences are SQVTM and ANQGSEA. The V and J ends lost 7 bases and 0 bases respectively, with 9 bases between them. Clones were sequenced by immunoSEQ multiplex PCR, and TCRdb holds only the in-frame ones, with some missing. Of about 13,000 clones listed, 85% are singletons. This clonotype originated in a human donor with diffuse large B-cell lymphoma. The sample was tumor tissue. The J gene is TRBJ1-4, the V gene TRBV29-1, with D unresolved. CDR3 sequence (DNA): TGCAGCGCCATGGTTGCAACTAATGAAAAACTGTTTTTT. Residues: CSAMVATNEKLFF.